This T cell receptor beta chain was retrieved from a study of cytomegalovirus exposure and HLA in healthy donors. At the level of the study: Early on, a data release was issued that held 65 million to 100 million unique TCRs from HLA-typed donors. Study-level points and caveats: Later work found most CMV-associated TCR beta chains apparently HLA-restricted. Serostatus for CMV was the only available immune exposure information. About 87% or about 30% of the time was how often most TCR beta V segments were productive, according to an earlier analysis.

Notes on this clone: Its antigen remains unidentified.

Amplification used 60 Vbeta primers and 13 Jbeta primers. TCRdb's table, derived via immunoSEQ multiplex PCR, lists solely in-frame clones and lacks some. This sample yields roughly 200,000 clones, of which about four fifths are seen a single time; over 1.5% belongs to the top ten. V was cut by 5 bases and J by 9 bases, with 14 bases left in between. The CDR3 runs 12 residues. Germline CDR1 reads MNHEY; CDR2 reads SVGAGI. What was sequenced was PBMCs. The TCR comes from a girl aged 10-17 years in good health and CMV-seropositive. This chain links TRBV6-5 with TRBJ2-7, with a possible D match to TRBD2 (5 bases). CDR3 DNA sequence: TGTGCCAGCAGTAACAACCGGGGTATGCAGTACTTC. It encodes CASSNNRGMQYF.